Presented here are 13 T cell receptor beta chains from one specimen sequenced in a study of blood T cell repertoires in COVID-19. Data came from immunoSEQ multiplex PCR; TCRdb stores just in-frame clones and leaves some out. This table has about 430,000 clones, approximately 92% appearing once. Material for sequencing was PBMCs or T cells enriched from blood (not recorded which). Every receptor here comes from a man aged 25 to 40 who had recovered from COVID-19.

The chain is built from TRBV5-1 and TRBJ2-2, with D perhaps matching TRBD1 (6 bases). This CDR3 region has 14 residues. Germline CDR1 reads SGHRS; CDR2 reads YFSETQ. V dropped 5 bases and J dropped 6 bases, with 14 bases sitting between them. The CDR3 spells CASRWTELAGELFF. The CDR3 DNA follows: TGCGCCAGCAGATGGACAGAACTTGCCGGGGAGCTGTTTTTT. Combining the CDR3 with reference TRBV5-1 and TRBJ2-2 gives the whole variable domain KAGVTQTPRYLIKTRGQQVTLSCSPISGHRSVSWYQQTPGQGLQFLFEYFSETQRNKGNFPGRFSGRQFSNSRSEMNVSTLELGDSALYLCASRWTELAGELFFGEGSRLTVL.

The chain joins TRBV5-4 to TRBJ2-1, with TRBD2 matching 14 bases. With V trimmed by 4 bases and J by 10 bases, 7 bases remained unmatched. The CDR3 covers 15 residues. Germline-derived CDR1 and CDR2 are SGHNT and YYREEE (reference sequence). For the CDR3, the DNA is TGTGCCAGCAGCCCAGGGACTAGCGGGAGTTGGGAGCAGTTCTTC. It translates to CASSPGTSGSWEQFF.

The CDR3 loop reads CAWERGPYGTEAFF. The DNA of the CDR3 is TGTGCCTGGGAGCGGGGGCCCTATGGCACTGAAGCTTTCTTT. This chain connects TRBV30 to TRBJ1-1, with a tentative D call TRBD1 (6 bases). V dropped 5 bases and J dropped 4 bases, with 17 bases sitting between them. The CDR3 is made up of 14 amino acids. Looked up from germline, CDR1 is GTSNPN and CDR2 is SVGIG (reference sequence).

V is TRBV12-3 or TRBV12-4 and J is TRBJ2-7; D remains ambiguous. Trimming took off 6 bases at V and 2 bases at J, with 5 bases between the two ends. This CDR3 contains 11 residues. The CDR3 sequence is CASSTTYEQYF. The CDR3 DNA reads TGTGCCAGCAGCACTACCTACGAGCAGTACTTC.

The chain carries TRBV19 and TRBJ2-3; 8 bases match TRBD2. The germline CDR1 and CDR2 sequences are LNHDA and SQIVND (reference sequence). The CDR3 length is 19 residues. The J segment lost 4 bases and the V segment lost 0 bases, leaving 15 bases of the junction unmatched. The chain's CDR3 is CASSIDPAGRAGVADTQYF. The DNA for the CDR3 is TGTGCCAGTAGTATAGATCCCGCCGGAAGAGCGGGAGTTGCAGATACGCAGTATTTT.

The V and J genes are TRBV5-5 and TRBJ2-1; 14 nucleotides line up with TRBD2. Germline values: CDR1 SGHKS, CDR2 YYEKEE (reference sequence). V gave up 4 bases and J gave up 6 bases; unmatched junction bases: 6. This CDR3 is 16 amino acids long. The CDR3 reads CASSLGTSGSSNEQFF. The CDR3 DNA follows: TGTGCCAGCAGCCTAGGGACTAGCGGGAGTAGCAATGAGCAGTTCTTC.

V gene TRBV21-1 combines with J gene TRBJ1-1; whether TRBD1, the table's D call, matches the DNA was not checked. TRBV21-1 is flagged as a pseudogene. The CDR3 contains 17 residues. In nucleotides, the CDR3 is TGTGCCAGCAGCAAATCAGGGGTTGGGGTAGGCGGCACTGAAGCTTTCTTT. Translated, it gives CASSKSGVGVGGTEAFF.

V usage is TRBV2 and J usage is TRBJ1-1; 9 positions match TRBD1. Trimming cost V 7 bases and J 12 bases; bases outside gene matches: 6. CDR1 SNHLY and CDR2 FYNNEI come from the germline V gene. The CDR3 sequence is 11 residues long. The CDR3 nucleotides are TGTGCCAGCAAACTGACAGGGGGTTCTTTCTTT. Encoded protein: CASKLTGGSFF.

This chain uses TRBV19 with TRBJ2-3; 9 bases align to TRBD2. Germline V gene lookup returns CDR1 LNHDA and CDR2 SQIVND (reference sequence). Trimming removed 8 bases from V and 6 bases from J; junction bases left unmatched: 15. The CDR3 consists of 16 residues. The CDR3 nucleotides are TGTGCCAGTTCCCGAGGAGCTAGCGGGATTTTTGATACGCAGTATTTT. This gives the protein CASSRGASGIFDTQYF.

The V and J genes are TRBV28 and TRBJ2-5, with 11 nucleotides matching TRBD2. The J segment lost 1 base and the V segment lost 4 bases, leaving 8 bases of the junction unmatched. CDR1 is MDHEN, CDR2 SYDVKM, per germline. The CDR3 covers 17 residues. CDR3 nucleotide sequence: TGTGCCAGCAGTTGGGGACTAGCGGAGGGGGTCCAAGAGACCCAGTACTTC. It encodes CASSWGLAEGVQETQYF.

The chain couples TRBV18 to TRBJ1-2; the match to TRBD1 covers 7 bases. There are 14 residues in the CDR3. V was pared by 0 bases and J by 4 bases, with 2 bases of the junction left unmatched. Germline-derived CDR1 and CDR2 are KGHSH and LQKENI. This CDR3 reads CASSPPGQTYGYTF. The CDR3 DNA reads as TGTGCCAGCTCACCACCGGGACAGACCTATGGCTACACCTTC. Full variable domain (rest looked up from reference TRBV18 and TRBJ1-2): NAGVMQNPRHLVRRRGQEARLRCSPMKGHSHVYWYRQLPEEGLKFMVYLQKENIIDESGMPKERFSAEFPKEGPSILRIQQVVRGDSAAYFCASSPPGQTYGYTFGSGTRLTVV.

V usage is TRBV30 and J usage is TRBJ2-5; D call uncertain. The CDR3 runs 14 residues. The V gene lost 0 bases and the J gene lost 2 bases, with 10 bases spanning the gap. Germline V lookup: CDR1 GTSNPN, CDR2 SVGIG (reference sequence). The CDR3 loop is CAWSVSSGQETQYF. CDR3 coding DNA: TGTGCCTGGAGTGTGAGCTCCGGTCAAGAGACCCAGTACTTC.

The genes are TRBV4-1 and TRBJ2-1; 10 nucleotides agree with TRBD2. Germline V CDR1 and CDR2: MGHRA, YSYEKL. Trimming cost V 1 base and J 10 bases; bases outside gene matches: 7. This CDR3 has 15 residues. In DNA, the CDR3 is TGCGCCAGCAGCCAAGTAGAGCGGGAGGGCCGAGAGCAGTTCTTC. It yields the protein CASSQVEREGREQFF.